This TCR beta chain was recorded in a study of blood T cell repertoires in COVID-19. Across the study: PBMCs, B-cell-depleted T cells, or T cells provided the cDNA or gDNA that made up the material.

In the study's own analysis: Estimation of nucleated cell counts relied on the amplification of reference gene primers. The method was immunoSEQ multiplex PCR; TCRdb's version includes in-frame clones alone and lacks a portion of them. Clonal size and the V and J genes are those of that table, whereas D and trimming came from the DNA. The data contain 52,000 or so clones, about nine tenths of them singletons. Germline lookup yields CDR1 SGHTA and CDR2 FQGNSA. This CDR3 is 17 amino acids long. With 5 bases removed from V and 3 bases from J, the gap between germline ends came to 19 bases. The chain recombines TRBV7-2 with TRBJ2-2; TRBD2 might be the D (5 bases). Sequenced: peripheral blood. The sequence came from an elderly man with acute or convalescent COVID-19. CDR3 amino acids: CASSPPGFQDHTGELFF. CDR3 DNA: TGTGCCAGCAGCCCCCCGGGGTTTCAGGACCACACCGGGGAGCTGTTTTTT.